The 2 T cell receptor beta chains listed next were all sequenced from one sample in a study of cytomegalovirus exposure and HLA in healthy donors. The PCR made use of 60 Vbeta and 13 Jbeta primers. Some clones are missing from TCRdb's copy, which holds only in-frame ones; the method was immunoSEQ multiplex PCR. This sample has under 250,000 clones; approximately 84% occur once, and the top ten carry 0.2% to 0.25%. Sequencing used PBMCs. Receptors originate from a girl aged 2 to 9 in good health and CMV-seronegative.

This clone was observed once. This chain uses TRBV6-6 with TRBJ2-7; 7 bases map to TRBD1. The trim removed 0 bases at V and 2 bases at J, leaving 7 bases unmatched. The CDR3 consists of 16 residues. Germline V CDR1 and CDR2: MNHNY, SVGAGI (reference sequence). CDR3 sequence (DNA): TGTGCCAGCAGTTACTCGGGAAAGGGACAGCCCTACGAGCAGTACTTC. Translating gives CASSYSGKGQPYEQYF.

The chain links TRBV19 to TRBJ1-3; unclear D gene. The ends were cut back, 4 bases at V and 0 bases at J, with 7 bases in the middle. The CDR3 is 14 amino acids. The germline gives CDR1 LNHDA, CDR2 SQIVND (reference sequence). CDR3 residues: CASSKQHSGNTIYF. CDR3 DNA sequence: TGTGCCAGTAGTAAACAGCACTCTGGAAACACCATATATTTT.